This T cell receptor beta chain was documented in a study of cytomegalovirus exposure and HLA in healthy donors. Details on this clone: Antigen specificity is unknown.

The protocol was immunoSEQ multiplex PCR, while the TCRdb copy is restricted to in-frame clones and leaves out a portion. The sample records some 320,000 clones, about nine tenths being singletons. Broader study findings: First-cohort TCR clusters tended to co-occur in the roughly 120 validation repertoires, a later analysis found. Reportedly, diagnosis of cytomegalovirus status by the classifier showed high specificity and sensitivity.

This CDR3 has 17 amino acids. In germline, CDR1 is SGHVS, CDR2 FQNEAQ. V trimming: 3 bases; J trimming: 4 bases; junction bases outside the gene matches: 7. The source material was PBMCs. The sequence was collected from a woman aged 25-40 years in good health and CMV-seropositive. This chain connects TRBV7-8 to TRBJ2-5; 14 nucleotides align to TRBD2. The CDR3 DNA reads TGTGCCAGCAGCTTGAGACTAGCGGGAGGGCTCGGAGAGACCCAGTACTTC. Translation gives CASSLRLAGGLGETQYF.